What follows is one T cell receptor beta chain and its context. The clone's antigen remains unknown. Qualities for individual bases were not recorded, and no much larger clone is one base off. Looking up the germline V gene yields CDR1 MRHNA and CDR2 SNTAGT. There are 13 amino acids in the CDR3, from cysteine to phenylalanine inclusive. This entry keeps only the CDR3 DNA: 39 bases, framed from base 1. V was cut back by 3 bases and J by 6 bases, leaving a gap of 9 bases between them. The data were taken from a study of CD8+ T cells in alopecia areata (dated by TCRdb to 2016 to 2018). Turning to the overall study: The treated patients, all with moderate-to-severe alopecia areata, were enrolled in an open-label pilot trial of oral tofacitinib given at 5 to 10 mg twice daily. Scalp tissue and sorted CD4+ and CD8+ peripheral blood T cells from patchy and totalis/universalis alopecia areata patients and from healthy controls were covered by human TCRbeta sequencing. Biopsies were taken from tofacitinib-treated patients at baseline and again at 4 and 24 weeks into treatment, and several of those patients also had a later scalp biopsy. The RNA source kit depended on sample type: the PAXgene miRNA kit for fixed scalp, the miRNeasy kit for PBMCs, and the RNeasy kit for mouse skin. Scalp clonality was compared among normal scalp (n=4), patchy alopecia areata scalp (n=8), and alopecia totalis/universalis scalp (n=8). The SALT score, which quantifies the percentage of affected scalp surface area, was used to measure disease severity in treated patients. In both human patients and the C3H/HeJ mouse model, the study applied high-throughput TCRbeta sequencing to look at T cell clonal expansion in alopecia areata. Tofacitinib was administered for 6 to 18 months, and 6 months of follow-up off drug were then conducted to assess delayed response and recurrence. immunoSEQ multiplex PCR using 35 Vbeta forward primers and 13 Jbeta reverse primers was used to amplify TCRbeta CDR3 regions.

The sample's time point label, decoded: less than five weeks on oral tofacitinib. The sample's treatment or condition label, in plain terms: oral pan-JAK inhibitor, 5-10 mg twice daily. Lesional scalp punch biopsies and peripheral blood were collected from alopecia areata patients. PBMCs were separated by density centrifugation and stained for CD3, CD4 and CD8, after which CD4+ and CD8+ T cells were sorted on a FACSAria. The receptor library was made with the immunoSEQ multiplex PCR assay. For TCR sequencing, RNA was extracted from every sample and reverse transcribed into cDNA to serve as template. First-strand cDNA was synthesized with SuperScript III using a 2:1 mix of oligo-dT and random hexamers. Amplification bias was assessed with a synthetic immune receptor repertoire, and residual bias was removed computationally. The study's processing was this. Raw reads were preprocessed for error removal, and CDR3 was defined according to IMGT conventions as running from the conserved cysteine to phenylalanine. Clonality was computed as 1 minus the Shannon entropy, with the entropy normalized by log2 of the number of productive unique TCRs. Whether scalp clones were CD4 or CD8 was inferred by matching scalp TCRbeta sequences against CD4 and CD8 repertoires sorted from blood. Held by TCRdb, this immuneACCESS table contains in-frame sequences only and omits some clones. Under half of the omission traces to an unresolved V gene where checked; the cause of the rest is unknown. Clonal size and the V and J genes are those of that table, whereas D and trimming came from the DNA. In all, the sample holds some 110,000 clones, and about 54% of those were seen once. The biggest ten clones account for 25% to 35% of the sample.

Findings and caveats that apply to the study as a whole: Many expanded lesional clones were found to persist in scalp and blood during tofacitinib treatment, and relapse after treatment cessation may be partly explained by this persistence. Unlike mouse skin, which is dominated by gammadelta T cells, normal human skin has resident alphabeta T cells that are also sequenced, and this complicates analysis of the scalp TCR repertoire. With tofacitinib, both scalp clonality and the number of expanded CD8+ clones among the top 100 scalp clones went down significantly. TCR sequences shared between patients were less clear than in mice, possibly partly because of HLA diversity in the patient population. Because the treated cohort was small and had only one nonresponder, larger studies are needed to examine links between baseline CD8+ expansion and response. Compared with normal scalp, lesional scalp, particularly in alopecia totalis/universalis, had higher clonality and more expanded CD8+ clones, which suggests antigenic drive.

Specimen: CD8+ T cells sorted from blood, collected at week 4, from a patient treated with tofacitinib. The rearranged chain carries TRBV6-4 and TRBJ2-1, with the D call perhaps TRBD1 or TRBD2, as 5 bases match in each case. The TCR was taken from a human donor with alopecia areata. CDR3 protein: CASSETGTNEQFF. The nucleotide sequence is given as TGTGCCAGCAGTGAAACGGGGACCAATGAGCAGTTCTTC.